The subject of this entry is one T cell receptor (beta chain). Trimming removed 5 bases at V and 5 bases at J, with 15 bases between. CDR3 size: 13 residues. Germline lookup yields CDR1 SQVTM and CDR2 ANQGSEA. These data come from a study of T-cell reconstitution after alpha-beta-depleted transplantation in children. Unique molecular identifiers were used to barcode this TCRbeta library. TCRdb analysed the PCR reads with MiXCR anew, one entry per CDR3 protein. The sample carries about 400,000 distinct CDR3 sequences, 10% to 15% recorded once. This material consisted of PBMCs, taken from the stem cell graft. This chain joins TRBV29-1 and TRBJ2-5, with D unclear. This clonotype originated in a human donor who donated a stem cell graft to a child with Fanconi anemia. The CDR3 spells CSVLLTGLETQYF. CDR3 in DNA: TGCAGCGTTTTGTTGACGGGTCTGGAGACCCAGTACTTC.